This T cell receptor beta chain was recorded in a study of control samples from healthy donors and cancer patients. This table comes from immunoSEQ multiplex PCR, and its TCRdb copy is limited to in-frame clones, with some not included. The table has about 160,000 clones, approximately 90% seen once. The germline V gene encodes CDR1 MRHNA and CDR2 SNTAGT. Germline trimming cut 4 bases from V and 4 bases from J; bases unmatched to any gene: 0. The CDR3 has 14 residues. The chain links TRBV6-4 to TRBJ2-2, with TRBD1 matching 10 bases. Sequencing was carried out using blood. The clonotype comes from a man aged 30 to 39 in good health. This CDR3 is CASSGTGGTGELFF. The DNA for the CDR3 is TGTGCCAGCAGTGGGACAGGGGGCACCGGGGAGCTGTTTTTT.